Sequencing of this T cell receptor beta chain was carried out in a study of blood T cell repertoires in COVID-19. Background on the study: T cells, B-cell-depleted T cells, or PBMCs supplied cDNA or gDNA.

Cohorts were based on clinical histories the participants reported. Here immunoSEQ multiplex PCR was the method, and the copy in TCRdb shows in-frame clones only, minus some. The table records 250,000 to 300,000 clones, 88% of them present only once. The V and J ends lost 8 bases and 3 bases respectively, with 17 bases between them. Germline CDR1 reads MDHEN; CDR2 reads SYDVKM. The CDR3 spans 15 residues. The J gene is TRBJ1-5, the V gene TRBV28; D is perhaps TRBD1 (6 bases). The sequencing input was PBMCs or T cells enriched from blood (not recorded which). The origin of this receptor is a woman in her sixties or seventies in a cohort exposed to, infected with or recovered from COVID-19 (not recorded which). The CDR3 spells CASFSQDSSNQPQHF. DNA for the CDR3: TGTGCCAGCTTTTCCCAGGACAGCTCCAATCAGCCCCAGCATTTT. Looking up the rest from reference TRBV28 and TRBJ1-5 gives the full variable domain: DVKVTQSSRYLVKRTGEKVFLECVQDMDHENMFWYRQDPGLGLRLIYFSYDVKMKEKGDIPEGYSVSREKKERFSLILESASTNQTSMYLCASFSQDSSNQPQHFGDGTRLSIL.